This entry lists 30 T cell receptor beta chains sequenced from one sample in a study of T cell changes during pregnancy in multiple sclerosis. Sequencing used immunoSEQ multiplex PCR; TCRdb keeps in-frame clones, though not all of them. Among some 36,000 clones listed, roughly 93% were seen once. The input for sequencing was peripheral blood, taken in the second trimester of pregnancy. These receptors originate from a female donor in good health, enrolled as a control in a pregnancy study.

A single count supports this clone. The J gene is TRBJ1-5, the V gene TRBV15; D might be TRBD1 (5 bases). The CDR3 contains 14 residues. Trimming cost V 4 bases and J 2 bases, with 9 bases left between them. The germline V gene encodes CDR1 LNHNV and CDR2 YYDKDF (reference sequence). In nucleotides, the CDR3 is TGTGCCACCAGCACGGGGGGGGGCAATCAGCCCCAGCATTTT. Its protein is CATSTGGGNQPQHF.

The V and J genes are TRBV30 and TRBJ1-5, with TRBD1 matching over 7 bases. After removal of 4 bases from V and 4 bases from J, the junction contained 7 bases not matched to a gene. The V gene's germline CDR1 is GTSNPN and CDR2 SVGIG (reference sequence). The CDR3 length is 14 residues. The CDR3 is CAWNRGGGNQPQHF. CDR3 nucleotide sequence: TGTGCCTGGAACAGGGGCGGAGGGAATCAGCCCCAGCATTTT. The full variable domain, rest sourced from reference TRBV30 and TRBJ1-5, is SQTIHQWPATLVQPVGSPLSLECTVEGTSNPNLYWYRQAAGRGLQLLFYSVGIGQISSEVPQNLSASRPQDRQFILSSKKLLLSDSGFYLCAWNRGGGNQPQHFGDGTRLSIL.

The CDR3 reads CAISESLSYNEQFF. DNA for the CDR3: TGTGCCATCAGTGAGTCGCTTAGTTACAATGAGCAGTTCTTC. This chain joins TRBV10-3 and TRBJ2-1; D unresolved. This CDR3 comprises 14 residues. Trimming shortened V by 0 bases and J by 4 bases, and 7 bases separated the two germline ends. CDR1 is ENHRY, CDR2 SYGVKD, per germline.

The chain joins TRBV5-6 to TRBJ1-1, with D unclear. Germline CDR1 SGHDT, CDR2 YYEEEE. The germline V and J ends were trimmed by 2 bases and 5 bases, with 10 bases remaining between them. CDR3 length equals 13 residues. The CDR3 sequence is CASSFASGTEAFF. The CDR3 DNA follows: TGTGCCAGCAGCTTTGCGTCGGGAACTGAAGCTTTCTTT.

V usage is TRBV28 and J usage is TRBJ1-1, with a possible D match to TRBD1 (5 bases). Germline lookup yields CDR1 MDHEN and CDR2 SYDVKM. CDR3 length: 13 residues. With 4 bases removed from V and 2 bases from J, the gap between germline ends came to 8 bases. The CDR3 DNA sequence: TGTGCCAGCAGTTGGGGCGGCAACACTGAAGCTTTCTTT. This codes for CASSWGGNTEAFF.

The rearrangement uses TRBV10-3 and TRBJ2-5, with TRBD2 matching over 11 bases. V was clipped by 0 bases and J by 5 bases; unmatched bases: 8. Germline V gene lookup returns CDR1 ENHRY and CDR2 SYGVKD. CDR3 length equals 17 residues. CDR3 bases: TGTGCCATCAGTGAGTCGCTAGCGGGAGGTCGGTTTGAGACCCAGTACTTC. Its translation: CAISESLAGGRFETQYF.

The chain joins TRBV30 to TRBJ2-7; the D gene is possibly TRBD2 (7 bases). Germline assignment: CDR1 GTSNPN and CDR2 SVGIG (reference sequence). CDR3 length: 18 residues. Trimming took 4 bases from V and 0 from J, leaving 25 bases between them. CDR3 loop: CAWNPGGLIQPDSYEQYF. CDR3 bases: TGTGCCTGGAACCCCGGGGGGCTTATCCAACCTGACTCCTACGAGCAGTACTTC.

The V call is TRBV28, the J call TRBJ1-1; D uncertain. The CDR3 totals 15 residues. In germline, CDR1 is MDHEN, CDR2 SYDVKM. Trimming took 3 bases from V and 2 from J, leaving 13 bases between them. The CDR3 is CASSFLDRDNTEAFF. For the CDR3, the DNA is TGTGCCAGCAGTTTCCTCGATCGAGATAACACTGAAGCTTTCTTT.

The V gene is TRBV9, the J gene TRBJ2-6; D call uncertain. The CDR3 spans 18 residues. V was pared by 0 bases and J by 0 bases, with 13 bases between. The germline gives CDR1 SGDLS, CDR2 YYNGEE. As DNA, the CDR3 is TGTGCCAGCAGCGTAGATAGAGAGCCAAGCTCTGGGGCCAACGTCCTGACTTTC. It translates to CASSVDREPSSGANVLTF.

V and J are TRBV5-4 and TRBJ1-3; D is unclear. The V end lost 1 base, the J end lost 2 bases, and 7 bases lay between the germline ends. Germline lookup yields CDR1 SGHNT and CDR2 YYREEE (reference sequence). CDR3 length: 14 amino acids. The CDR3 DNA is TGTGCCAGCAGCTTGTCGGGTCCTGGAAACACCATATATTTT. It codes for CASSLSGPGNTIYF.

This sequence joins TRBV19 and TRBJ1-4; perhaps TRBD1 as D (6 bases). The CDR3 extends over 15 amino acids. Germline V gene lookup returns CDR1 LNHDA and CDR2 SQIVND (reference sequence). The germline V and J ends were trimmed by 4 bases and 0 bases, with 9 bases remaining between them. The CDR3 region has the DNA TGTGCCAGTAGTACAGGGGCTGCAACTAATGAAAAACTGTTTTTT. Residues: CASSTGAATNEKLFF.

J is TRBJ2-1 and V is TRBV13; 9 bases are shared with TRBD1. J was trimmed by 15 bases and V by 4 bases; bases with no gene match: 16. Germline CDR1 and CDR2: PRHDT and FYEKMQ (reference sequence). This CDR3 comprises 15 residues. Here the CDR3 DNA reads TGTGCCAGCAGCTCACCGGGACAGGGTGTTTATTTCCGGTTCTTC. Translating gives CASSSPGQGVYFRFF.

V usage is TRBV5-1 and J usage is TRBJ2-2; D possibly corresponds to TRBD1 (5 bases). CDR1 and CDR2 (germline): SGHRS, YFSETQ. Trimming left V 4 bases short and J 4 bases short, with 23 bases between. The CDR3 spans 18 residues. In DNA form, the CDR3 reads TGCGCCAGCAGCCCTCAAAGAGCAGGGCGGCAACGCACCGGGGAGCTGTTTTTT. Protein product: CASSPQRAGRQRTGELFF.

The CDR3 spells CSAGTSMNTEAFF. DNA for the CDR3: TGCAGCGCCGGGACAAGCATGAACACTGAAGCTTTCTTT. The chain combines TRBV29-1 with TRBJ1-1; D may be TRBD1 (6 bases). This CDR3 comprises 13 residues. CDR1 is SQVTM, CDR2 ANQGSEA, per germline. Trimming took 7 bases from V and 0 from J, leaving 12 bases between them.

The V call is TRBV11-2, the J call TRBJ2-1, with TRBD2 matching over 10 bases. Germline V lookup: CDR1 SGHAT, CDR2 FQNNGV. After removal of 1 base from V and 7 bases from J, the junction contained 7 bases not matched to a gene. The CDR3 is 16 residues long. In DNA form, the CDR3 reads TGTGCCAGCAGCTTAGGTCTAGCGGGAGTATCGAATGAGCAGTTCTTC. This encodes CASSLGLAGVSNEQFF.

The chain employs TRBV2 and TRBJ2-1, with D possibly TRBD2 on 6 matching bases. Germline loops: CDR1 SNHLY, CDR2 FYNNEI. Trimming shortened V by 8 bases and J by 5 bases, and 28 bases separated the two germline ends. The CDR3 sequence is 18 residues long. The CDR3 DNA sequence: TGTGCCAGCCGAAGAAGGGTACCTGGCGGGGCGGCGAACAATGAGCAGTTCTTC. As protein: CASRRRVPGGAANNEQFF.

This clone has just a few counts. This sequence joins TRBV21-1 and TRBJ1-2. TRBV21-1 is noted as a pseudogene. The CDR3 runs to 11 residues. The CDR3 reads CAPLGGYGYTF. DNA of the CDR3: TGTGCCCCGTTAGGCGGCTATGGCTACACCTTC.

The chain joins TRBV7-2 to TRBJ2-7; a weak D match, TRBD2 (5 bases). This CDR3 spans 14 amino acids. Germline V gives CDR1 SGHTA, CDR2 FQGNSA. Trimming stripped 1 base from V and 2 bases from J, with 9 bases between. In DNA form, the CDR3 reads TGTGCCAGCAGCTTAGACCACGGGGCCTACGAGCAGTACTTC. Amino acids: CASSLDHGAYEQYF.

The gene calls are TRBV10-3 and TRBJ2-6, with 8 bases identical to TRBD1. The CDR3 runs to 17 residues. Trimming at V came to 4 bases and at J to 0 bases, leaving 5 bases not matched to a gene. CDR1 and CDR2 from the germline V gene are ENHRY and SYGVKD. The CDR3 protein is CAISGQGASSGANVLTF. The DNA of the CDR3 is TGTGCCATCAGTGGGCAGGGGGCAAGCTCTGGGGCCAACGTCCTGACTTTC.

The V call is TRBV7-9, the J call TRBJ1-1; 7 positions agree with TRBD1. Trimming cost V 5 bases and J 1 base; bases outside gene matches: 7. The CDR3 extends over 15 amino acids. Germline V lookup: CDR1 SEHNR, CDR2 FQNEAQ (reference sequence). The CDR3 spells CASSQRGQTNTEAFF. Here the CDR3 DNA reads TGTGCCAGCAGCCAGAGGGGACAGACGAACACTGAAGCTTTCTTT.

V gene TRBV11-3 combines with J gene TRBJ1-1, with a weak D call TRBD1 (6 bases). V was clipped by 5 bases and J by 1 base, with 14 bases between them. Germline CDR1 is SGHNT and CDR2 is YENEEA. This CDR3 has 15 residues. The CDR3 DNA reads TGTGCCAGCAGCAAGGCAGGGGCGTCGAACACTGAAGCTTTCTTT. As protein: CASSKAGASNTEAFF. The full variable domain, in which reference TRBV11-3 and TRBJ1-1 provide the parts outside the CDR3, is EAGVVQSPRYKIIEKKQPVAFWCNPISGHNTLYWYLQNLGQGPELLIRYENEEAVDDSQLPKDRFSAERLKGVDSTLKIQPAELGDSAVYLCASSKAGASNTEAFFGQGTRLTVV.

CDR3 sequence reads: CASSLVGVGTEAFF. The CDR3 region has the DNA TGTGCCAGCAGCTTGGTCGGGGTGGGCACTGAAGCTTTCTTT. This rearrangement joins TRBV5-6 to TRBJ1-1; no firm D call. The germline gives CDR1 SGHDT, CDR2 YYEEEE. V was cut by 0 bases and J by 4 bases, with 10 bases left in between. CDR3 length equals 14 residues.

The chain joins TRBV6-5 to TRBJ2-1; 12 positions match TRBD2. V lost 6 bases, J lost 10 bases, and 7 bases stayed unmatched. This CDR3 is built from 14 residues. Germline CDR1 MNHEY, CDR2 SVGAGI. The CDR3 region has the DNA TGTGCCAGCAGCCCGCTAGCGGGAGGGGGGGAGCAGTTCTTC. Its protein product is CASSPLAGGGEQFF.

The chain couples TRBV7-6 to TRBJ1-3; D perhaps matches TRBD1 (6 bases). Germline lookup yields CDR1 SGHVS and CDR2 FNYEAQ. Trimming took 1 base from V and 1 from J, leaving 20 bases between them. This CDR3 contains 19 residues. CDR3 nucleotides: TGTGCCAGCAGCTTAGTTCAGTGGGCAGGGGAGCAATCTGGAAACACCATATATTTT. Encoded protein: CASSLVQWAGEQSGNTIYF.

The CDR3, as DNA: TGCGCCAGCAGCCTAGGCCGAAACCTCGGGGGGGCCAACGTCCTGACTTTC. Encoded protein: CASSLGRNLGGANVLTF. The chain uses TRBV4-1 and TRBJ2-6; D not resolved. V was clipped by 4 bases and J by 4 bases, with 17 bases between them. Germline CDR1 is MGHRA and CDR2 is YSYEKL. The CDR3 is made up of 17 amino acids.

The gene calls are TRBV2 and TRBJ1-3; TRBD1 agrees at 7 bases. With V trimmed by 5 bases and J by 0 bases, 7 bases remained unmatched. Germline CDR1 and CDR2: SNHLY and FYNNEI. The CDR3 sequence is 16 residues long. The CDR3 spells CASSTDRAHSGNTIYF. CDR3 in DNA: TGTGCCAGCAGTACCGACAGGGCCCACTCTGGAAACACCATATATTTT.

V gene TRBV19 combines with J gene TRBJ2-3; D not certain. The CDR3 contains 10 residues. Germline CDR1 reads LNHDA; CDR2 reads SQIVND (reference sequence). Trimming pared 4 bases from V and 15 bases from J, leaving 11 bases between. Written as DNA, the CDR3 is TGTGCCAGTAGTAGATCGCTAAGATATTTT. Translated: CASSRSLRYF.

V usage is TRBV6-4 and J usage is TRBJ2-7, with TRBD2 matching over 8 bases. CDR1 is MRHNA and CDR2 is SNTAGT in the germline V gene. V shed 6 bases and J 0 bases; nucleotides not matched to a gene: 10. The CDR3 is made up of 16 amino acids. The CDR3 nucleotides are TGTGCCAGCAGACCACGTAGCGGGGCGAGCTCCTACGAGCAGTACTTC. This sequence encodes CASRPRSGASSYEQYF.

The V and J genes are TRBV7-6 and TRBJ1-2, with D tentatively TRBD1 (6 bases). The CDR3 spans 15 residues. Germline CDR1 SGHVS, CDR2 FNYEAQ. V dropped 4 bases and J dropped 4 bases, with 16 bases sitting between them. CDR3 region: CASSSGTGWSYGYTF. The CDR3 DNA sequence: TGTGCCAGCAGCTCCGGCACAGGGTGGAGCTATGGCTACACCTTC.

This clone was seen once. The chain couples TRBV7-3 to TRBJ2-1; maybe TRBD2 (5 bases). The germline CDR1 and CDR2 sequences are SGHTA and FQGTGA. Deletions cut 5 bases from V and 10 bases from J, with 21 bases between. The CDR3 totals 15 residues. The CDR3 here is CASSPTPGPRGEQFF. The CDR3 DNA reads TGTGCCAGCAGCCCTACCCCGGGTCCCCGGGGAGAGCAGTTCTTC.